The T cell receptor (beta chain) under discussion was sequenced for a study of CD8 T cells in ankylosing spondylitis. The germline V and J ends were trimmed by 1 base and 3 bases, with 7 bases remaining between them. There are 14 residues in the CDR3. Per germline, CDR1 SEHNR and CDR2 FQNEAQ (reference sequence). General study points: Disease-linked clones, CD8+, were relatively rare in peripheral blood. Seemingly characteristic of ankylosing spondylitis blood was a TCR beta motif consisting of about 8 highly homologous variants. Existing reports had already noted some motif variants in reactive arthritis synovial fluid and blood. Significant enrichment of disease-linked clones was reportedly seen in matched ankylosing spondylitis synovial fluid.

Molecular-barcoded quantitative 5'-RACE produced these TCR beta libraries. TCRdb re-analysed the 5' RACE reads in MiXCR, keeping a single row per CDR3 protein. The table lists around 480,000 distinct CDR3 sequences, 15% to 20% of them singletons. This clonotype has a count of ten or more. Its specificity is not known. The genes are TRBV7-9 and TRBJ1-5; D remains unclear. The sequenced sample consisted of blood, either unsorted or a sorted T cell fraction (not recorded which). This clonotype was obtained from a male donor with ankylosing spondylitis. Written as DNA, the CDR3 is TGTGCCAGCAGCTTAGGGACGGACAATCAGCCCCAGCATTTT. Protein product: CASSLGTDNQPQHF. The whole variable domain, filled in from reference TRBV7-9 and TRBJ1-5, reads DTGVSQNPRHKITKRGQNVTFRCDPISEHNRLYWYRQTLGQGPEFLTYFQNEAQLEKSRLLSDRFSAERPKGSFSTLEIQRTEQGDSAMYLCASSLGTDNQPQHFGDGTRLSIL.